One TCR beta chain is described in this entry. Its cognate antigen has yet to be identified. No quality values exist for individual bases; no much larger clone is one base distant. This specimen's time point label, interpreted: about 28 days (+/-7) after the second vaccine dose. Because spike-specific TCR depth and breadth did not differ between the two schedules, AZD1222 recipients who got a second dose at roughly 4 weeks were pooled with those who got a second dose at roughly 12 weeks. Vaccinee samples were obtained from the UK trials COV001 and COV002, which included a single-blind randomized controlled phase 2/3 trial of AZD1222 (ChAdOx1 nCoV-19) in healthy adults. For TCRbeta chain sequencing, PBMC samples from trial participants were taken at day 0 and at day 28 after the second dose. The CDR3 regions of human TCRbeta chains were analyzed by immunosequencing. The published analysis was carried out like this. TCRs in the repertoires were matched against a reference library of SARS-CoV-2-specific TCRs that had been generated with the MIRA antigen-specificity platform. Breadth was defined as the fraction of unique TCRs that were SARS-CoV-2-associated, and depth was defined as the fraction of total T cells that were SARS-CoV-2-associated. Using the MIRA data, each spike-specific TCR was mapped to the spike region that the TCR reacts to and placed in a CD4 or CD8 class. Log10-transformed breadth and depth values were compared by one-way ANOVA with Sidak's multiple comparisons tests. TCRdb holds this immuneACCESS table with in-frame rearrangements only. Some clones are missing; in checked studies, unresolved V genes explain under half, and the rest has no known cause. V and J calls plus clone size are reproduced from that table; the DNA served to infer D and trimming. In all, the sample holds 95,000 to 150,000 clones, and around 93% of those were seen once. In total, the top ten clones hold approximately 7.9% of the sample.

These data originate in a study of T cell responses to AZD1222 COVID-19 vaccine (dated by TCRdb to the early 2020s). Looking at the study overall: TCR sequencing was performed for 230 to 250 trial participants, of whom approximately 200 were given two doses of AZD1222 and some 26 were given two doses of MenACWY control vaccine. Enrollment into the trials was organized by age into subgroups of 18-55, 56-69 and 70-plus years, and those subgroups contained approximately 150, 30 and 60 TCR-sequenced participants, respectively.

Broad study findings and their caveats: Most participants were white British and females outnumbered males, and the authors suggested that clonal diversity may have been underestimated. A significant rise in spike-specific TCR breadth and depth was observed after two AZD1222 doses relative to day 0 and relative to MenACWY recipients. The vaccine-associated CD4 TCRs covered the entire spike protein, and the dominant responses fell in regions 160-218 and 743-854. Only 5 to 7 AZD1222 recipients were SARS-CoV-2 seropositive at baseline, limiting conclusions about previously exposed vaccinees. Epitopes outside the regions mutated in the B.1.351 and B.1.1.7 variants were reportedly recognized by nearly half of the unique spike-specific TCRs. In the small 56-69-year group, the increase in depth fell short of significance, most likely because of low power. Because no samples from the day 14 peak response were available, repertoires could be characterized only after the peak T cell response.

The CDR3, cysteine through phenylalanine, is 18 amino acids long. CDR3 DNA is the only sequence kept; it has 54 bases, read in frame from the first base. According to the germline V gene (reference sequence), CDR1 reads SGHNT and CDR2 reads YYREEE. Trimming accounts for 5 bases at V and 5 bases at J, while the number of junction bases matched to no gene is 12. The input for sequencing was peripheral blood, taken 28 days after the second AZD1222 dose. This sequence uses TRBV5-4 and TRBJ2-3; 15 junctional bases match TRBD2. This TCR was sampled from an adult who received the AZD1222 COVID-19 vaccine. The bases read TGTGCCAGCAGAAGCGGACTAGCGGGGGGGCCCATCAAAGATACGCAGTATTTT. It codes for CASRSGLAGGPIKDTQYF.